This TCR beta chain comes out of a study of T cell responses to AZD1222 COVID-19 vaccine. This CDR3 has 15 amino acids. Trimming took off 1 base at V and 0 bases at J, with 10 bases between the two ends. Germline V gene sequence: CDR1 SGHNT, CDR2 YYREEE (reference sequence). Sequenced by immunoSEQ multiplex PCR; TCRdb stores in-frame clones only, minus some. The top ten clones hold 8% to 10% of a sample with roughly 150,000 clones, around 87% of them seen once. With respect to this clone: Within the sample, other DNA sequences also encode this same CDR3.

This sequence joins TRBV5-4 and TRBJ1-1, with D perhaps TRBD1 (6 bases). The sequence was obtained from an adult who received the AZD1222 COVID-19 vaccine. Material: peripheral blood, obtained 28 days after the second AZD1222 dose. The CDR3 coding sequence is TGTGCCAGCAGCTTGCCAGGGGTGATGAACACTGAAGCTTTCTTT. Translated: CASSLPGVMNTEAFF.